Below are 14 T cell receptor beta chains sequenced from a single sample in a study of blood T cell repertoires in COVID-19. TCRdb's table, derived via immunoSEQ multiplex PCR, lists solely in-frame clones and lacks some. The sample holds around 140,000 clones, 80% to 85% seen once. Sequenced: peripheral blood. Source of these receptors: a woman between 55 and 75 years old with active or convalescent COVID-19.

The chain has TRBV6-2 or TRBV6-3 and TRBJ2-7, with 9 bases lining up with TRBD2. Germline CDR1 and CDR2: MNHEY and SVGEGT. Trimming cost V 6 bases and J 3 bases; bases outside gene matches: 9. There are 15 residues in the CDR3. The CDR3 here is CASSLALAGIYEQYF. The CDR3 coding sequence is TGTGCCAGCAGCCTAGCCCTAGCGGGAATCTACGAGCAGTACTTC.

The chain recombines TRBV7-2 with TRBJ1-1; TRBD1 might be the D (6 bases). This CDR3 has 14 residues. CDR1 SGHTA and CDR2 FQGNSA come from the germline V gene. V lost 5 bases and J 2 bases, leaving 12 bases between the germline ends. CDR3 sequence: CASSKFRGNTEAFF. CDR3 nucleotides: TGTGCCAGCAGCAAATTCAGGGGAAACACTGAAGCTTTCTTT.

The CDR3 here is CASSLLPGGAGTGELFF. The CDR3 DNA is TGTGCCAGCAGTTTATTACCAGGGGGCGCGGGGACCGGGGAGCTGTTTTTT. The V gene is TRBV27, the J gene TRBJ2-2, with 8 nucleotides matching TRBD1. This CDR3 is built from 17 residues. J gave up 5 bases and V 1 base, and 9 bases lay outside the gene matches. From germline, CDR1 is MNHEY and CDR2 SMNVEV (reference sequence).

The CDR3 region has the DNA TGTGCCAGCAGTGAAGGGGGGCAGGGGATGGATCCTGAAGCTTTCTTT. This translates into CASSEGGQGMDPEAFF. The chain carries TRBV2 and TRBJ1-1, with D tentatively TRBD1 (6 bases). The CDR3 extends over 16 amino acids. Germline values: CDR1 SNHLY, CDR2 FYNNEI. V dropped 1 base and J dropped 6 bases, with 18 bases sitting between them.

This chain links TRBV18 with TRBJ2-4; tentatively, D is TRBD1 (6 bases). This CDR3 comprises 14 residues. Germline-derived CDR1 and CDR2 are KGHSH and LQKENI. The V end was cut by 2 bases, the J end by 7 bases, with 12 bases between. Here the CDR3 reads CASSPYRDENIQYF. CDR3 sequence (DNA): TGTGCCAGCTCACCATACAGGGATGAGAACATTCAGTACTTC.

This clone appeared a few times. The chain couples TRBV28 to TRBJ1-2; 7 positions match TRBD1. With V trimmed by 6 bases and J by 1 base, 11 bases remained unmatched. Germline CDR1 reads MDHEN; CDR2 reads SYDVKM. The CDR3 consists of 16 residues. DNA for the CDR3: TGTGCCAGCAGCCCGACCACAGGGGATTTTAACTATGGCTACACCTTC. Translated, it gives CASSPTTGDFNYGYTF.

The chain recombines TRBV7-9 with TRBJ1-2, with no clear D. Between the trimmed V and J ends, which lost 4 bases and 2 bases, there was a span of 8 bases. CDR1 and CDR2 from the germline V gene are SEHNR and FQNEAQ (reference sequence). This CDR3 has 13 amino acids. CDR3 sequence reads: CASSYFANYGYTF. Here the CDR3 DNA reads TGTGCCAGCAGCTACTTCGCCAACTATGGCTACACCTTC.

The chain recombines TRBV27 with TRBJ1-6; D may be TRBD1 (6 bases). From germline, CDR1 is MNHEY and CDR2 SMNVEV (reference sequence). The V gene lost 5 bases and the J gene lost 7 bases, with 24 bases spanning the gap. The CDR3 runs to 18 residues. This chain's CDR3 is CASSPRRGQSTGNSPLHF. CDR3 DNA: TGTGCCAGCAGTCCTAGGCGGGGGCAATCGACAGGAAATTCACCCCTCCACTTT.

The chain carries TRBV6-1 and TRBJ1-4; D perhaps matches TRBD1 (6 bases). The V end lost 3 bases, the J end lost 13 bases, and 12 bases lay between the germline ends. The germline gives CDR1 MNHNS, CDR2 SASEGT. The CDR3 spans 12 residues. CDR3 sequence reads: CASSEVTGRLFF. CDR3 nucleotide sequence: TGTGCCAGCAGTGAGGTAACAGGGAGACTGTTTTTT.

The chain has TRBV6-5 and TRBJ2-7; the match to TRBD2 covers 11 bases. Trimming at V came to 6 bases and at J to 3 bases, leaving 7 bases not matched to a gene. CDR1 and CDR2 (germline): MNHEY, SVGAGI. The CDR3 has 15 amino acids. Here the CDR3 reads CASSFTSGGGYEQYV. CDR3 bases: TGTGCCAGCAGCTTTACTAGCGGGGGCGGCTACGAGCAGTACGTC.

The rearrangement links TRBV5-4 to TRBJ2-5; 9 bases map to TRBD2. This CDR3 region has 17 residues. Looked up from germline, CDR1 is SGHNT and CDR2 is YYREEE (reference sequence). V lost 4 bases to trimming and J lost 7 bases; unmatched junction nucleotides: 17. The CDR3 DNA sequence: TGTGCCAGCAGCACCCGACTAGCGGCGCCGTCCAAGCCGACCCAGTACTTC. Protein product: CASSTRLAAPSKPTQYF.

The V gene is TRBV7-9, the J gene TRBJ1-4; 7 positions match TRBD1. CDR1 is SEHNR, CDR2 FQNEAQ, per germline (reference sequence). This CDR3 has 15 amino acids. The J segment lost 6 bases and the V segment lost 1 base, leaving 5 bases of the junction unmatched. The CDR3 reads CASSLGGGGDEKLFF. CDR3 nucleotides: TGTGCCAGCAGCTTAGGAGGGGGCGGCGATGAAAAACTGTTTTTT.

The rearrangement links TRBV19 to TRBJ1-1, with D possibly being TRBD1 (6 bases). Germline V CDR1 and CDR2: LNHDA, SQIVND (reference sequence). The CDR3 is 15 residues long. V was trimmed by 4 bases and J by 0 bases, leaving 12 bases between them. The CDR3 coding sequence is TGTGCCAGTAGTAAGAGGGGGAATATGAACACTGAAGCTTTCTTT. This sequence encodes CASSKRGNMNTEAFF.

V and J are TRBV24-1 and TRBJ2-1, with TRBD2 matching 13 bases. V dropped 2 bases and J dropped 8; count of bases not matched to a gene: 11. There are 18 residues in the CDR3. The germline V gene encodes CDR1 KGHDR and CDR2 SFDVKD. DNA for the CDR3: TGTGCCACCAGTGATTACCGGAAAGGGACTAGCGGGAAGGATGAGCAGTTCTTC. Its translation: CATSDYRKGTSGKDEQFF.